This T cell receptor (beta chain) was recovered during a study of T-cell reconstitution after alpha-beta-depleted transplantation in children. Study findings and constraints: At around two months after transplant, the alpha-beta T cells were reportedly derived from several hundred expanded clones that came from non-depleted graft cells. Hyperexpanded clones declined; after one year, newly produced T cells mostly supplied diversity. Some patients' high day-60 TCRbeta diversity was traced to surviving recipient T cells and thymic progenitors.

It was with unique molecular identifiers that the TCRbeta library was prepared. TCRdb called the PCR reads again in MiXCR, with one record for every CDR3 protein. The table records nearly 250,000 distinct CDR3 sequences, 8.2% of them present only once. This clonotype was seen many times. Antigen unknown. Germline-derived CDR1 and CDR2 are MNHNS and SASEGT. The CDR3 is 18 amino acids. After removal of 6 bases from V and 2 bases from J, the junction contained 11 bases not matched to a gene. The receptor comes from a male patient between 5 and 17 years old who had a stem cell transplant for acute lymphoblastic leukemia, so the T cells may come from the graft donor. The rearrangement uses TRBV6-1 and TRBJ1-6; 9 nucleotides agree with TRBD1. The sequencing used PBMCs, mostly from graft donor cells, collected 180 days after TCRalphabeta/CD19-depleted stem cell transplant. CDR3 residues: CASRFLIGQGTYNSPLHF. CDR3 coding DNA: TGTGCCAGCAGATTCCTGATAGGACAGGGGACCTATAATTCACCCCTCCACTTT.